This is a list of T cell receptor beta chains from one sample in a study of long-term antiretroviral therapy in people with HIV. Sequenced by immunoSEQ multiplex PCR; TCRdb stores in-frame clones only, minus some. This sample carries around 35,000 clones, approximately 84% of them seen once, and the ten largest clones take under 8.5%. Sequencing used unsorted PBMCs, obtained 3.1 years after starting antiretroviral therapy. These receptors were taken from a woman aged 50 to 60 with HIV. The CDR3 runs from the conserved cysteine through the conserved F or W.

CDR3 protein	V gene	J gene
CASSPNRGPNTEAFF	TRBV18	TRBJ1-1
CASRSGGAPNQPQHF	TRBV10-2	TRBJ1-5
CASSPLPGSNQPQHF	TRBV27	TRBJ1-5
CASSLSRTVGTEAFF	TRBV27	TRBJ1-1
CASSDRGQGGTEAFF	TRBV18	TRBJ1-1
CASSLKGGTDTQYF	TRBV5-1	TRBJ2-3
CASSGIQGTGELFF	TRBV5-1	TRBJ2-2
CARSRFQETQYF	TRBV2	TRBJ2-5
CASSLVGGGTGELFF	TRBV7-2	TRBJ2-2
CATSREGGRQPQHF	TRBV15	TRBJ1-5
CASSLVEPSYNSPLHF	TRBV27	TRBJ1-6
CASRQTANTEAFF	TRBV11-2	TRBJ1-1
CASSPAGDSNYGYTF	TRBV18	TRBJ1-2
CASSPGHPPLHF	TRBV5-1	TRBJ1-6
CASSLAIRGEAFF	TRBV7-6	TRBJ1-1
CASRKDRGYNEKLFF	TRBV2	TRBJ1-4
CASSYRIGNQPQHF	TRBV6-5	TRBJ1-5
CASSLVQGPYEQYF	TRBV28	TRBJ2-7
CASGSPGQGDNEQFF	TRBV12-5	TRBJ2-1
CASSLDSGGAGEQFF	TRBV5-1	TRBJ2-1
CASSTTLTQPQHF	TRBV2	TRBJ1-5
CASSLSRDRLIWYNSPLHF	TRBV5-1	TRBJ1-6
CASSLATEQYF	TRBV7-9	TRBJ2-7
CASSLSGGYGYTF	TRBV7-3	TRBJ1-2
CASSQEDRGYNSPLHF	TRBV4-1	TRBJ1-6
CASSLRDYYGYTF	TRBV7-3	TRBJ1-2
CASKVIRGIGETQYF	TRBV7-9	TRBJ2-5
CASSSRVGSPLHF	TRBV7-2	TRBJ1-6
CASSPRGTGTEKLFF	TRBV28	TRBJ1-4
CASSFTTGDRRSGNTIYF	TRBV9	TRBJ1-3
CAITSDRGYEQYF	TRBV10-3	TRBJ2-7
CAWSRDRGRLGGLQETQYF	TRBV30	TRBJ2-5
CASSLLPYSYGYTF	TRBV7-2	TRBJ1-2
CASSADRGGSEKLFF	TRBV9	TRBJ1-4
CASRGGGRQETQYF	TRBV6-5	TRBJ2-5
CASSYFSGVGYNEQFF	TRBV6-6	TRBJ2-1
CAWSVQGGLRNIQYF	TRBV30	TRBJ2-4
CASSLKGAWTEAFF	TRBV7-9	TRBJ1-1
CASSVGTHSTDTQYF	TRBV6-1	TRBJ2-3
CASSFQGANTEAFF	TRBV27	TRBJ1-1
CASSLLASEETQYF	TRBV5-1	TRBJ2-5
CASSPLAGGVNEQFF	TRBV5-1	TRBJ2-1
CASSDRKNYGYTF	TRBV25-1	TRBJ1-2
CASSLEVRTRNEQFF	TRBV7-3	TRBJ2-1
CASDRFRGPEYGYTF	TRBV23-1	TRBJ1-2
CATGTGVTGELFF	TRBV15	TRBJ2-2
CASSEAGDRGEGYTF	TRBV2	TRBJ1-2
CASSPGWIDNQPQHF	TRBV19	TRBJ1-5
CASSASTGMNTEAFF	TRBV7-3	TRBJ1-1